This T cell receptor beta chain was obtained from a study of T cells in Graves' hyperthyroidism and ophthalmopathy. Study-wide points: Most thyroid clonotypes expanded above 0.001 appeared in blood too. Patients with ophthalmopathy were separated from those with stable hyperthyroidism by a 13 V-J model. Model output signaled ophthalmopathy a median 6.5 months ahead of onset.

Every diagnosis used clinical symptoms, serum thyroxine and TRAb, thyroid ultrasound and orbital computed tomography. Amplified regions were TCR beta CDR3 sequences from RNA transcripts. The study used the HTBI primer set for a first-round RT-PCR of the TCR CDR3. MiXCR was run by TCRdb on the multiplex PCR reads, yielding one entry per CDR3 protein. The data show around 600,000 distinct CDR3 sequences, 45% seen once. This clonotype was found many times. No antigen is known for it. The V gene lost 7 bases and the J gene lost 10 bases, with 19 bases spanning the gap. The CDR3 sequence is 13 residues long. CDR1 is SNHLY, CDR2 FYNNEI, per germline.

The J gene is TRBJ1-2, the V gene TRBV2, with a tentative D call TRBD1 (6 bases). This clonotype was sampled from an adult man with Graves' disease, either hyperthyroidism or ophthalmopathy (not recorded which). The specimen was peripheral blood or thyroid tissue (not recorded which). The CDR3 reads CASIPIPGHFYTF. The CDR3 coding sequence is TGTGCCAGCATCCCCATTCCGGGACACTTCTACACCTTC.